These 20 T cell receptor beta chains share one sample of origin, sequenced in a study of shared clonotypes between healthy human individuals. Using immunoSEQ multiplex PCR, the repertoire was profiled, and TCRdb retains in-frame clones only, with some absent. The table has about 2 million clones, 85% to 95% seen once. The source material was naive CD4+ T cells sorted from blood. Specified subset: CD45RA+ positively selected. These receptors were taken from a man between 18 and 35 years old in good health.

For this clone: The same CDR3 is also encoded by other DNA sequences in this sample. V gene TRBV4-3 combines with J gene TRBJ2-1; 11 nucleotides match TRBD2. CDR1 is LGHNA, CDR2 YSLEER, per germline. The CDR3 runs 17 residues. With V trimmed by 1 base and J by 3 bases, 5 bases remained unmatched. The CDR3 loop reads CASSQGAGTSGYNEQFF. DNA for the CDR3: TGCGCCAGCAGCCAAGGGGCTGGGACTAGCGGCTACAATGAGCAGTTCTTC.

The V gene is TRBV30, the J gene TRBJ2-3; TRBD1 might be the D (5 bases). Trimming pared 3 bases from V and 1 base from J, leaving 11 bases between. Germline CDR1 GTSNPN, CDR2 SVGIG (reference sequence). The CDR3 length is 14 residues. Written as DNA, the CDR3 is TGTGCCTGGAGGCAGGGAAGCGGCACAGATACGCAGTATTTT. It is translated as CAWRQGSGTDTQYF.

Concerning this clone: Mismatch with germline at one junction end may stem from a read error. The chain employs TRBV15 and TRBJ2-2; 7 nucleotides line up with TRBD1. The CDR3 consists of 16 residues. CDR1 and CDR2 from the germline V gene are LNHNV and YYDKDF (reference sequence). DNA of the CDR3: TGTGCCCCCAGACAGGGAAAATGGCTAAACACCGGGGAGCTGTTTTTT. It yields the protein CAPRQGKWLNTGELFF. The full variable domain, its missing parts supplied by reference TRBV15 and TRBJ2-2, is DAMVIQNPRYQVTQFGKPVTLSCSQTLNHNVMYWYQQKSSQAPKLLFHYYDKDFNNEADTPDNFQSRRPNTSFCFLDIRSPGLGDTAMYLCAPRQGKWLNTGELFFGEGSRLTVL.

The chain couples TRBV9 to TRBJ1-4; D is unresolved. The length of the CDR3 is 15 residues. Germline V gives CDR1 SGDLS, CDR2 YYNGEE. V dropped 0 bases and J dropped 8 bases, with 14 bases sitting between them. CDR3 DNA sequence: TGTGCCAGCAGCGTAGCTGGTGCCGGCGGGGAAAAACTGTTTTTT. It translates to CASSVAGAGGEKLFF.

CDR3 nucleotide sequence: TGTGCCAGCATGCAGACAGAGCAGTACTTC. The encoded protein is CASMQTEQYF. The chain has TRBV28 and TRBJ2-7, with D uncertain. The V and J ends lost 7 bases and 7 bases respectively, with 8 bases between them. The CDR3 has 10 amino acids. CDR1 is MDHEN and CDR2 is SYDVKM in the germline V gene.

This chain uses TRBV28 with TRBJ1-3, with no clear D. Trimming removed 6 bases from V and 0 bases from J, with 18 bases in between. CDR1 is MDHEN, CDR2 SYDVKM, per germline. CDR3 length: 17 residues. The CDR3 spells CASSRPAQSSSGNTIYF. The DNA for the CDR3 is TGTGCCAGCAGCCGCCCCGCCCAGTCCAGCTCTGGAAACACCATATATTTT.

Worth noting for this clone: This CDR3 is also generated by other DNA sequences in the sample. The CDR3: CASSLGQYTEAFF. The CDR3 DNA is TGTGCCAGCAGCTTAGGACAATATACTGAAGCTTTCTTT. J is TRBJ1-1 and V is TRBV7-9; D is unclear. CDR1 and CDR2 (germline): SEHNR, FQNEAQ (reference sequence). The germline V and J ends were trimmed by 1 base and 5 bases, with 8 bases remaining between them. The CDR3 contains 13 residues. The variable domain in full, completed from reference TRBV7-9 and TRBJ1-1, reads DTGVSQNPRHKITKRGQNVTFRCDPISEHNRLYWYRQTLGQGPEFLTYFQNEAQLEKSRLLSDRFSAERPKGSFSTLEIQRTEQGDSAMYLCASSLGQYTEAFFGQGTRLTVV.

The gene calls are TRBV7-8 and TRBJ1-1; 12 bases agree with TRBD1. Germline V gene sequence: CDR1 SGHVS, CDR2 FQNEAQ. CDR3 length: 18 residues. J gave up 2 bases and V 1 base, and 8 bases lay outside the gene matches. Written as DNA, the CDR3 is TGTGCCAGCAGCTTAGGAGGGGGGACAGGGGGCCGAAACACTGAAGCTTTCTTT. It translates to CASSLGGGTGGRNTEAFF.

At least ten counts were recorded for this clone. In the same sample, other DNA sequences code for this CDR3. The chain carries TRBV30 and TRBJ1-6, with a weak D call TRBD1 (5 bases). This CDR3 has 15 amino acids. V was clipped by 0 bases and J by 7 bases, with 13 bases between them. Germline CDR1 and CDR2: GTSNPN and SVGIG (reference sequence). The CDR3 bases are TGTGCCTGGAGTGTAACGACCGGGGGGAATTCACCCCTCCACTTT. It translates to CAWSVTTGGNSPLHF. The full variable domain, its missing parts supplied by reference TRBV30 and TRBJ1-6, is SQTIHQWPATLVQPVGSPLSLECTVEGTSNPNLYWYRQAAGRGLQLLFYSVGIGQISSEVPQNLSASRPQDRQFILSSKKLLLSDSGFYLCAWSVTTGGNSPLHFGNGTRLTVT.

Remarks on this clone: This may arise from a read error, as a much more abundant clone is one base away. The identical CDR3 is also encoded by other nucleotide sequences in the sample. This CDR3 is CASSLNYEQYF. The CDR3 nucleotides read TGTGCCAGCAGTTTGAACTACGAGCAGTACTTC. This chain connects TRBV6-5 to TRBJ2-7; D gene unclear. The germline gives CDR1 MNHEY, CDR2 SVGAGI. This CDR3 contains 11 residues. The V and J ends lost 4 bases and 3 bases respectively, with 4 bases between them.

This chain uses TRBV7-2 with TRBJ2-3, with a possible D match to TRBD2 (7 bases). Germline CDR1 reads SGHTA; CDR2 reads FQGNSA. Trimming shortened V by 8 bases and J by 4 bases, and 16 bases separated the two germline ends. This CDR3 has 14 residues. CDR3 residues: CASGRGGSSDTQYF. The CDR3 nucleotides read TGTGCCAGCGGCAGGGGCGGGAGCTCAGATACGCAGTATTTT.

As concerns this clone: Additional DNA sequences in this sample encode the identical CDR3. The CDR3 loop is CASSPRDSYGYTF. In DNA form, the CDR3 reads TGTGCCAGCAGCCCGAGGGACAGCTATGGCTACACCTTC. The chain links TRBV7-2 to TRBJ1-2; 7 positions agree with TRBD1. The CDR3 is 13 residues long. Losses at the gene ends were 5 bases for V and 4 bases for J; bases not matched to a gene: 4. Germline V gives CDR1 SGHTA, CDR2 FQGNSA.

The rearrangement uses TRBV7-2 and TRBJ1-1; 9 bases agree with TRBD1. The CDR3 sequence is 16 residues long. Germline CDR1 and CDR2: SGHTA and FQGNSA. J gave up 1 base and V 3 bases, and 6 bases lay outside the gene matches. In DNA, the CDR3 is TGTGCCAGCAGCTTTGCCGGGACAGGGAAGAACACTGAAGCTTTCTTT. Translation: CASSFAGTGKNTEAFF.

V gene TRBV6-6 combines with J gene TRBJ1-5; unclear D gene. The germline gives CDR1 MNHNY, CDR2 SVGAGI (reference sequence). The CDR3 has 14 amino acids. V was pared by 10 bases and J by 5 bases, with 18 bases between. The CDR3 sequence is CATQESQMDQPQHF. In nucleotides, the CDR3 is TGTGCCACCCAGGAGAGCCAGATGGATCAGCCCCAGCATTTT.

This rearrangement joins TRBV4-1 to TRBJ2-1; TRBD1 or TRBD2 may be the D gene (5 bases each). CDR1 is MGHRA and CDR2 is YSYEKL in the germline V gene. The CDR3 consists of 14 residues. Trimming pared 3 bases from V and 12 bases from J, leaving 18 bases between. In DNA, the CDR3 is TGCGCCAGCAGCCAGCCCGGTGGGGGATCGGGGCAGTTCTTC. Translation: CASSQPGGGSGQFF.

This chain joins TRBV7-9 and TRBJ2-5; tentative D call: TRBD1 (5 bases). CDR1 is SEHNR and CDR2 is FQNEAQ in the germline V gene (reference sequence). The CDR3 is 14 amino acids. Trimming pared 5 bases from V and 4 bases from J, leaving 14 bases between. The DNA of the CDR3 is TGTGCCAGCAGCCAAGGGCAGGGCGGAGAGACCCAGTACTTC. This encodes CASSQGQGGETQYF.

This rearrangement joins TRBV29-1 to TRBJ2-3; D unresolved. The ends were cut back, 6 bases at V and 0 bases at J, with 13 bases in the middle. This CDR3 spans 14 amino acids. Germline CDR1 and CDR2: SQVTM and ANQGSEA. The chain's CDR3 is CSVLSPSSTDTQYF. The CDR3 DNA is TGCAGCGTGCTTAGCCCCTCTAGCACAGATACGCAGTATTTT.

The V gene is TRBV30, the J gene TRBJ1-2; possible D gene TRBD1, 6 bases. The V gene's germline CDR1 is GTSNPN and CDR2 SVGIG (reference sequence). This CDR3 contains 17 residues. Trimming stripped 2 bases from V and 1 base from J, with 20 bases between. The CDR3 sequence: CAWSFYRTESFNYGYTF. Written as DNA, the CDR3 is TGTGCCTGGAGTTTTTACCGGACAGAGAGTTTTAACTATGGCTACACCTTC.

The chain combines TRBV27 with TRBJ1-4; possibly TRBD1 for D (5 bases). The CDR3 is 12 amino acids. Trimming removed 9 bases at V and 6 bases at J, with 11 bases between. Germline V lookup: CDR1 MNHEY, CDR2 SMNVEV (reference sequence). CDR3 region: CASGRGHEKLFF. CDR3 nucleotide sequence: TGTGCCAGTGGACGGGGCCATGAAAAACTGTTTTTT. The full variable domain, in which reference TRBV27 and TRBJ1-4 provide the parts outside the CDR3, is EAQVTQNPRYLITVTGKKLTVTCSQNMNHEYMSWYRQDPGLGLRQIYYSMNVEVTDKGDVPEGYKVSRKEKRNFPLILESPSPNQTSLYFCASGRGHEKLFFGSGTQLSVL.

For the CDR3, the DNA is TGTGCCAGCAGTTTCAGCCGGGACAGGGGAGAAGAGACCCAGTACTTC. Translating it yields CASSFSRDRGEETQYF. The chain carries TRBV6-5 and TRBJ2-5; 10 bases agree with TRBD1. CDR3 length equals 16 residues. Looked up from germline, CDR1 is MNHEY and CDR2 is SVGAGI. Unmatched junction bases numbered 8, after V lost 4 bases and J lost 3 bases.